A single sample gave rise to the 17 T cell receptor beta chains below, sequenced in a study of cytomegalovirus exposure and HLA in healthy donors. PCR used 60 Vbeta primers and 13 Jbeta primers. Clones were read by immunoSEQ multiplex PCR, and TCRdb kept only the in-frame ones, dropping some. The top ten hold 7.5% to 9% of the sample, which has some 71,000 clones, roughly two thirds seen once. Material for sequencing was PBMCs. The receptor source for this set is a man aged 35-49 years in good health and CMV-seropositive.

The chain couples TRBV29-1 to TRBJ1-1; a possible D gene is TRBD1 (5 bases). The length of the CDR3 is 15 residues. CDR1 is SQVTM and CDR2 is ANQGSEA in the germline V gene. The V gene lost 0 bases and the J gene lost 1 base, with 12 bases spanning the gap. The CDR3 here is CSVEDLGQGNTEAFF. The CDR3 nucleotides read TGCAGCGTTGAAGATCTTGGGCAGGGGAACACTGAAGCTTTCTTT.

The J gene is TRBJ1-4, the V gene TRBV5-6, with D possibly matching TRBD1 (5 bases). Trimming left V 4 bases short and J 8 bases short, with 18 bases between. Germline CDR1 and CDR2: SGHDT and YYEEEE. The CDR3 runs 15 residues. CDR3: CASSVEEGRLEKLFF. For the CDR3, the DNA is TGTGCCAGCAGCGTGGAGGAGGGGCGGCTCGAAAAACTGTTTTTT.

This sequence joins TRBV5-1 and TRBJ2-1; 7 bases agree with TRBD1. Germline loops: CDR1 SGHRS, CDR2 YFSETQ. V shed 3 bases, J shed 7 bases, and the junction held 7 bases outside the gene matches. This CDR3 region has 14 residues. CDR3 coding DNA: TGCGCCAGCAGCTATATGGGACAGCAAAATGAGCAGTTCTTC. This codes for CASSYMGQQNEQFF.

The chain carries TRBV19 and TRBJ2-7; 12 positions match TRBD2. The CDR3 extends over 14 amino acids. Germline V gene lookup returns CDR1 LNHDA and CDR2 SQIVND (reference sequence). The J segment lost 6 bases and the V segment lost 6 bases, leaving 6 bases of the junction unmatched. The CDR3, as DNA: TGTGCCAGTAGCCTCGGACTAGCGGGAAGCGAGCAGTACTTC. Translation: CASSLGLAGSEQYF. Complete variable domain (other parts from reference TRBV19 and TRBJ2-7): DGGITQSPKYLFRKEGQNVTLSCEQNLNHDAMYWYRQDPGQGLRLIYYSQIVNDFQKGDIAEGYSVSREKKESFPLTVTSAQKNPTAFYLCASSLGLAGSEQYFGPGTRLTVT.

The V gene is TRBV7-2, the J gene TRBJ1-2; possibly TRBD1 for D (6 bases). Germline assignment: CDR1 SGHTA and CDR2 FQGNSA. Between the trimmed V and J ends, which lost 3 bases and 4 bases, there was a span of 9 bases. The CDR3 has 13 amino acids. CDR3: CASSFQGSYGYTF. The CDR3 coding sequence is TGTGCCAGCAGCTTTCAGGGGAGCTATGGCTACACCTTC.

This clone has just a few counts. This chain joins TRBV5-4 and TRBJ1-4, with D possibly matching TRBD1 (5 bases). Germline V gene sequence: CDR1 SGHNT, CDR2 YYREEE (reference sequence). The CDR3 extends over 16 amino acids. Deletions cut 6 bases from V and 0 bases from J, with 15 bases between. The CDR3 protein is CASTPGLGATNEKLFF. CDR3 sequence (DNA): TGTGCCAGCACCCCAGGGCTAGGCGCAACTAATGAAAAACTGTTTTTT.

The J gene is TRBJ1-5, the V gene TRBV9; 7 bases line up with TRBD1. V lost 0 bases to trimming and J lost 4 bases; unmatched junction nucleotides: 4. This CDR3 spans 15 amino acids. Germline CDR1 and CDR2: SGDLS and YYNGEE. The CDR3: CASSVGDSRNQPQHF. DNA for the CDR3: TGTGCCAGCAGCGTAGGGGACAGCCGAAATCAGCCCCAGCATTTT.

J is TRBJ2-1 and V is TRBV7-3; 8 bases match TRBD1. V trimming: 6 bases; J trimming: 6 bases; junction bases outside the gene matches: 10. This CDR3 is built from 15 residues. Per the germline V gene, CDR1 is SGHTA and CDR2 is FQGTGA. CDR3 sequence (DNA): TGTGCCAGCAGTATGGACAGGGCCTCTTTCAATGAGCAGTTCTTC. Protein sequence: CASSMDRASFNEQFF.

The V call is TRBV7-6, the J call TRBJ2-5; D is unresolved. CDR3 length equals 14 residues. Germline CDR1 reads SGHVS; CDR2 reads FNYEAQ. V was cut by 1 base and J by 1 base, with 7 bases left in between. The CDR3 is CASSLGRLQETQYF. As DNA, the CDR3 is TGTGCCAGCAGCTTAGGTCGTCTCCAAGAGACCCAGTACTTC.

The chain couples TRBV10-1 to TRBJ1-5; D is ambiguous. Trimming shortened V by 8 bases and J by 7 bases, and 21 bases separated the two germline ends. This CDR3 comprises 15 residues. Germline V gene lookup returns CDR1 WNHNN and CDR2 SYGVQD (reference sequence). The CDR3 sequence is CASPRGEGLSQPQHF. The CDR3 nucleotides are TGCGCCAGCCCCCGAGGTGAGGGTCTCAGCCAGCCCCAGCATTTT.

This sequence joins TRBV13 and TRBJ1-2; 9 bases are a match to TRBD1. V trimming: 5 bases; J trimming: 7 bases; junction bases outside the gene matches: 14. Germline V gene data show CDR1 as PRHDT and CDR2 as FYEKMQ (reference sequence). This CDR3 has 16 residues. The CDR3 nucleotides are TGTGCCAGCAGCCCACGAAAATCACAGGGGGCTGCTGGCTACACCTTC. Translating it yields CASSPRKSQGAAGYTF.

As regards this clone: Distinct nucleotide sequences in the sample also encode this CDR3. The rearrangement uses TRBV4-3 and TRBJ1-2, with 8 nucleotides matching TRBD1. This CDR3 comprises 15 residues. After removal of 1 base from V and 3 bases from J, the junction contained 4 bases not matched to a gene. Per the germline V gene, CDR1 is LGHNA and CDR2 is YSLEER. This CDR3 is CASSQAGTGDYGYTF. In DNA form, the CDR3 reads TGCGCCAGCAGCCAAGCAGGGACAGGAGACTATGGCTACACCTTC.

There are a few counts of this clone. The chain recombines TRBV7-9 with TRBJ1-2; D not certain. V was clipped by 3 bases and J by 4 bases, with 6 bases between them. The germline V gene has CDR1 SEHNR and CDR2 FQNEAQ (reference sequence). This CDR3 spans 12 amino acids. Written as DNA, the CDR3 is TGTGCCAGCAGCTTTGTGAGCTATGGCTACACCTTC. This encodes CASSFVSYGYTF.

This CDR3 reads CASHTGLENTEAFF. The CDR3 bases are TGTGCCAGCCACACAGGGTTGGAGAACACTGAAGCTTTCTTT. V is TRBV6-1 and J is TRBJ1-1; D may be TRBD1 (6 bases). Germline V gene data show CDR1 as MNHNS and CDR2 as SASEGT. CDR3 size: 14 residues. The germline V and J ends were trimmed by 8 bases and 1 base, with 14 bases remaining between them.

This chain uses TRBV7-9 with TRBJ1-1, with 9 bases that match TRBD1. The length of the CDR3 is 17 residues. CDR1 and CDR2 from the germline V gene are SEHNR and FQNEAQ (reference sequence). The trim removed 3 bases at V and 3 bases at J, leaving 11 bases unmatched. The CDR3 here is CASSFLGQGSADTEAFF. The CDR3 bases are TGTGCCAGCAGCTTTTTGGGACAGGGATCCGCGGACACTGAAGCTTTCTTT. Together with reference TRBV7-9 and TRBJ1-1, the CDR3 gives the full variable domain: DTGVSQNPRHKITKRGQNVTFRCDPISEHNRLYWYRQTLGQGPEFLTYFQNEAQLEKSRLLSDRFSAERPKGSFSTLEIQRTEQGDSAMYLCASSFLGQGSADTEAFFGQGTRLTVV.

The chain combines TRBV19 with TRBJ2-2, with D tentatively TRBD1 (5 bases). CDR1 is LNHDA and CDR2 is SQIVND in the germline V gene (reference sequence). The V end lost 6 bases, the J end lost 4 bases, and 12 bases lay between the germline ends. CDR3 size: 14 residues. CDR3 residues: CASRTGQTTGELFF. The DNA for the CDR3 is TGTGCCAGTAGAACCGGACAAACCACCGGGGAGCTGTTTTTT.

A note on this clone: Other nucleotide sequences in the sample specify the same CDR3. V and J are TRBV7-6 and TRBJ1-2; 7 nucleotides agree with TRBD1. Per germline, CDR1 SGHVS and CDR2 FNYEAQ. This CDR3 region has 13 residues. After removal of 1 base from V and 8 bases from J, the junction contained 4 bases not matched to a gene. CDR3: CASSLGTGGGYTF. Written as DNA, the CDR3 is TGTGCCAGCAGCTTAGGGACAGGAGGAGGCTACACCTTC. Based on the CDR3 plus reference TRBV7-6 and TRBJ1-2, the full variable domain is GAGVSQSPRYKVTKRGQDVALRCDPISGHVSLYWYRQALGQGPEFLTYFNYEAQQDKSGLPNDRFSAERPEGSISTLTIQRTEQRDSAMYRCASSLGTGGGYTFGSGTRLTVV.